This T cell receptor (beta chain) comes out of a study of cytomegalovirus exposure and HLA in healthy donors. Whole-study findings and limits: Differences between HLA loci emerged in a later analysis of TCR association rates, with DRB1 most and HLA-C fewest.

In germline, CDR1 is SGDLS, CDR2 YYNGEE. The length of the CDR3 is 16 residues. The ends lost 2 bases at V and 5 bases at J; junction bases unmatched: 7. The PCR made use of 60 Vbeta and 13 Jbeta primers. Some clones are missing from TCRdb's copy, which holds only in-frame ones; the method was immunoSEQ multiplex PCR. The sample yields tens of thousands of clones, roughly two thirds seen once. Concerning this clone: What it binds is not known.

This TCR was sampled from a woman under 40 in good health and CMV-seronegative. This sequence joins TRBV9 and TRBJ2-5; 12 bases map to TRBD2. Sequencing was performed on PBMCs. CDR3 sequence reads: CASSVPSGGGRETQYF. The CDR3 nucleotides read TGTGCCAGCAGCGTTCCTAGCGGGGGGGGCAGGGAGACCCAGTACTTC.